Each of the 2 T cell receptor beta chains below was sequenced from the same sample in a study of CD8 T cells in Susac syndrome. The RNA, roughly 0.45 to 1 ug, was put through reverse transcription using random hexamers. TCRdb recomputed calls from the immunoSEQ multiplex PCR reads with MiXCR, one row per CDR3 protein. The table includes about 140,000 distinct CDR3 sequences, 85% to 95% detected once. The sample comprised CD4+ T cells from PBMCs. The receptors were gathered from a human donor with Susac syndrome.

The chain employs TRBV9 and TRBJ1-3, with D uncertain. The V end was cut by 2 bases, the J end by 0 bases, with 6 bases between. The CDR3 contains 14 residues. Looked up from germline, CDR1 is SGDLS and CDR2 is YYNGEE. The CDR3 loop is CASSVASSGNTIYF. In DNA, the CDR3 is TGTGCCAGCAGCGTTGCTTCCTCTGGAAACACCATATATTTT.

The V gene is TRBV5-4, the J gene TRBJ1-5; possible D gene TRBD1, 6 bases. The V gene lost 3 bases and the J gene lost 7 bases, with 11 bases spanning the gap. Germline loops: CDR1 SGHNT, CDR2 YYREEE (reference sequence). This CDR3 is 13 amino acids long. The CDR3 bases are TGTGCCAGCAGCTCACAGGGCTCCCAGCCCCAGCATTTT. Its translation: CASSSQGSQPQHF.